Listed here are 26 T cell receptor beta chains from one sample, sequenced in a study of shared clonotypes between healthy human individuals. Method: immunoSEQ multiplex PCR; TCRdb's copy keeps in-frame clones and lacks some. This table has roughly 1 million clones, 75% to 85% appearing once. The sequencing input was memory CD4+ T cells from PBMCs. Described subset: CD45RA-negative fraction. These receptors were taken from a young man in good health. Some clones in this sample may be carry-over from other donors' samples.

The chain couples TRBV5-4 to TRBJ2-3; 10 bases agree with TRBD1. The J segment lost 0 bases and the V segment lost 4 bases, leaving 2 bases of the junction unmatched. The CDR3 loop spans 15 amino acids. CDR1 and CDR2 (germline): SGHNT, YYREEE (reference sequence). CDR3 region: CASSKGQGSTDTQYF. In DNA, the CDR3 is TGTGCCAGCAGCAAGGGACAGGGGAGCACAGATACGCAGTATTTT. The full variable domain, its missing parts supplied by reference TRBV5-4 and TRBJ2-3, is ETGVTQSPTHLIKTRGQQVTLRCSSQSGHNTVSWYQQALGQGPQFIFQYYREEENGRGNFPPRFSGLQFPNYSSELNVNALELDDSALYLCASSKGQGSTDTQYFGPGTRLTVL.

As to this clone: A read error may produce the germline difference seen at one junction end. The V call is TRBV28, the J call TRBJ2-1; D may be TRBD2 (6 bases). The CDR3 is 15 amino acids. CDR1 is MDHEN and CDR2 is SYDVKM in the germline V gene. The CDR3 nucleotides are TGTGCCAGCAGTCACCGCGGGACCTCCTACAGTGAGCAGTTCTTC. This gives the protein CASSHRGTSYSEQFF. Together with reference TRBV28 and TRBJ2-1, the CDR3 gives the full variable domain: DVKVTQSSRYLVKRTGEKVFLECVQDMDHENMFWYRQDPGLGLRLIYFSYDVKMKEKGDIPEGYSVSREKKERFSLILESASTNQTSMYLCASSHRGTSYSEQFFGPGTRLTVL.

The chain carries TRBV2 and TRBJ1-2; D gene ambiguous. Germline lookup yields CDR1 SNHLY and CDR2 FYNNEI. This CDR3 is 13 amino acids long. Trimming left V 4 bases short and J 6 bases short, with 12 bases between. Written as DNA, the CDR3 is TGTGCCAGCAGTGTGGGCCTGGAGAATGGCTACACCTTC. It specifies CASSVGLENGYTF. The full variable domain, rest sourced from reference TRBV2 and TRBJ1-2, is EPEVTQTPSHQVTQMGQEVILRCVPISNHLYFYWYRQILGQKVEFLVSFYNNEISEKSEIFDDQFSVERPDGSNFTLKIRSTKLEDSAMYFCASSVGLENGYTFGSGTRLTVV.

The rearrangement joins TRBV5-1 to TRBJ2-7, with TRBD2 as a possible D gene (6 bases). The V end was cut by 5 bases, the J end by 1 base, with 13 bases between. Germline V lookup: CDR1 SGHRS, CDR2 YFSETQ. CDR3 length equals 14 residues. The CDR3 DNA follows: TGCGCCAGCAGGGAGGCTAGCGCTTCCTACGAGCAGTACTTC. Protein: CASREASASYEQYF.

The chain couples TRBV7-3 to TRBJ2-3, with 8 nucleotides matching TRBD1. The CDR3 length is 16 residues. From germline, CDR1 is SGHTA and CDR2 FQGTGA. Losses at the gene ends were 5 bases for V and 0 bases for J; bases not matched to a gene: 7. For the CDR3, the DNA is TGTGCCAGCAGCCGTTCAGGGGGCGGGAGCACAGATACGCAGTATTTT. This sequence encodes CASSRSGGGSTDTQYF.

This clone was seen once. CDR3: CASNEAGTNEKLFF. The CDR3 DNA reads as TGTGCCAGCAATGAGGCAGGGACTAATGAAAAACTGTTTTTT. The chain couples TRBV28 to TRBJ1-4, with a possible D match to TRBD1 (5 bases). The CDR3 runs to 14 residues. V lost 7 bases, J lost 2 bases, and 11 bases lay in between. The germline V gene encodes CDR1 MDHEN and CDR2 SYDVKM. The full variable domain, with the rest looked up from reference TRBV28 and TRBJ1-4, is DVKVTQSSRYLVKRTGEKVFLECVQDMDHENMFWYRQDPGLGLRLIYFSYDVKMKEKGDIPEGYSVSREKKERFSLILESASTNQTSMYLCASNEAGTNEKLFFGSGTQLSVL.

The rearrangement links TRBV18 to TRBJ1-3; tentatively, D is TRBD1 (5 bases). V was clipped by 5 bases and J by 8 bases, with 16 bases between them. The CDR3 length is 14 residues. Germline V gene lookup returns CDR1 KGHSH and CDR2 LQKENI. The CDR3 DNA sequence: TGTGCCAGCTCATCCCAGGACATTCGGGACACCATATATTTT. Translating gives CASSSQDIRDTIYF.

This clone has at least ten counts. The chain is built from TRBV7-6 and TRBJ2-1; D is possibly TRBD2 (6 bases). The CDR3 has 14 amino acids. V was cut by 5 bases and J by 8 bases, with 16 bases left in between. Germline-derived CDR1 and CDR2 are SGHVS and FNYEAQ. The CDR3: CASSVTRGSDEQFF. CDR3 DNA sequence: TGTGCCAGCAGCGTGACTAGGGGCTCTGATGAGCAGTTCTTC.

This chain's CDR3 is CASSQDIYRGRVNTEAFF. CDR3 nucleotides: TGCGCCAGCAGCCAAGATATATATCGGGGCAGAGTGAACACTGAAGCTTTCTTT. This sequence joins TRBV4-1 and TRBJ1-1; the D gene is possibly TRBD1 (5 bases). Germline V gene data show CDR1 as MGHRA and CDR2 as YSYEKL. The CDR3 extends over 18 amino acids. V lost 0 bases, J lost 0 bases, and 17 bases lay in between.

V usage is TRBV2 and J usage is TRBJ2-5; no firm D call. Per germline, CDR1 SNHLY and CDR2 FYNNEI. V shed 8 bases and J shed 0 bases, with 4 bases lying between them. The CDR3 is 11 residues long. The CDR3 nucleotides are TGTGCCAGCGTGTACCAAGAGACCCAGTACTTC. Protein product: CASVYQETQYF.

The chain joins TRBV10-3 to TRBJ2-1; D gene ambiguous. CDR1 and CDR2 (germline): ENHRY, SYGVKD. Trimming removed 0 bases from V and 10 bases from J, with 10 bases in between. This CDR3 has 13 amino acids. The CDR3 loop reads CAISESGMGEQFF. The CDR3 DNA sequence: TGTGCCATCAGTGAGTCGGGGATGGGCGAGCAGTTCTTC.

This chain joins TRBV30 and TRBJ2-2; 8 nucleotides align to TRBD2. In germline, CDR1 is GTSNPN, CDR2 SVGIG (reference sequence). V was clipped by 4 bases and J by 4 bases; unmatched bases: 5. The length of the CDR3 is 14 residues. For the CDR3, the DNA is TGTGCCTGGACCCCGGGGGGGGGCACCGGGGAGCTGTTTTTT. Translating it yields CAWTPGGGTGELFF. Full variable domain (rest looked up from reference TRBV30 and TRBJ2-2): SQTIHQWPATLVQPVGSPLSLECTVEGTSNPNLYWYRQAAGRGLQLLFYSVGIGQISSEVPQNLSASRPQDRQFILSSKKLLLSDSGFYLCAWTPGGGTGELFFGEGSRLTVL.

This clone showed up just a few times. Distinct nucleotide sequences in the sample also encode this CDR3. V and J are TRBV5-4 and TRBJ2-7; 7 nucleotides agree with TRBD1. The CDR3 runs to 14 residues. With 1 base clipped from V and 3 bases from J, the junction kept 4 bases outside the gene matches. Germline CDR1 is SGHNT and CDR2 is YYREEE (reference sequence). The CDR3 loop reads CASSLKGASYEQYF. CDR3 sequence (DNA): TGTGCCAGCAGCTTGAAGGGGGCGAGCTACGAGCAGTACTTC.

This sequence joins TRBV2 and TRBJ1-5, with 11 nucleotides matching TRBD1. The germline gives CDR1 SNHLY, CDR2 FYNNEI. V dropped 8 bases and J dropped 4; count of bases not matched to a gene: 7. This CDR3 is built from 15 residues. The CDR3 region is CASRQGQGDNQPQHF. The CDR3, as DNA: TGTGCCAGCCGGCAGGGACAGGGGGATAATCAGCCCCAGCATTTT.

The chain has TRBV7-2 and TRBJ2-7, with TRBD1 as a possible D gene (6 bases). Germline CDR1 and CDR2: SGHTA and FQGNSA. CDR3 length: 14 residues. Trimming shortened V by 1 base and J by 8 bases, and 15 bases separated the two germline ends. The CDR3 nucleotides read TGTGCCAGCAGCTTAGAGGCGACAGGCCGTCAGCAGTACTTC. This codes for CASSLEATGRQQYF.

There are a few counts of this clone. The chain has TRBV2 and TRBJ1-4; no definite D call. Between the trimmed V and J ends, which lost 0 bases and 7 bases, there was a span of 3 bases. The CDR3 consists of 12 residues. Germline V gene sequence: CDR1 SNHLY, CDR2 FYNNEI. The CDR3 sequence: CASSEAGEKLFF. The CDR3 DNA reads as TGTGCCAGCAGTGAAGCAGGTGAAAAACTGTTTTTT.

Only one count was recorded for this clone. The chain joins TRBV2 to TRBJ2-5, with D possibly being TRBD2 (5 bases). The V end lost 10 bases, the J end lost 5 bases, and 20 bases lay between the germline ends. Germline CDR1 and CDR2: SNHLY and FYNNEI. The CDR3 extends over 14 amino acids. For the CDR3, the DNA is TGTGCCACACTACCGGGATCCTCAGCGGAGACCCAGTACTTC. Amino acids: CATLPGSSAETQYF.

This clone was found a few times. The chain links TRBV30 to TRBJ2-6; D is ambiguous. V lost 0 bases to trimming and J lost 7 bases, with 7 bases between them. Looked up from germline, CDR1 is GTSNPN and CDR2 is SVGIG (reference sequence). The CDR3 has 13 amino acids. Here the CDR3 reads CAWSVNSANVLTF. The CDR3 coding sequence is TGTGCCTGGAGTGTAAACTCCGCCAACGTCCTGACTTTC.

Details on this clone: The identical CDR3 is also encoded by other nucleotide sequences in the sample. The V gene is TRBV29-1, the J gene TRBJ1-2; TRBD1 matches 9 bases. The V gene end was trimmed by 0 bases and the J gene end by 5 bases; junction bases not matched to a gene: 10. This CDR3 is 16 amino acids long. CDR1 is SQVTM and CDR2 is ANQGSEA in the germline V gene. Written as DNA, the CDR3 is TGCAGCGTTGAAGATCTTCCGACAGGACAGGGGTATGGCTACACCTTC. Protein sequence: CSVEDLPTGQGYGYTF.

This chain joins TRBV28 and TRBJ1-3; D may be TRBD1 (5 bases). The CDR3 spans 15 residues. Germline loops: CDR1 MDHEN, CDR2 SYDVKM. The V gene lost 2 bases and the J gene lost 2 bases, with 10 bases spanning the gap. DNA of the CDR3: TGTGCCAGCAGTTTAGGTGGGGGAGCTGGAAACACCATATATTTT. This translates into CASSLGGGAGNTIYF.

The V gene is TRBV28, the J gene TRBJ1-5, with 9 bases that match TRBD1. Germline lookup yields CDR1 MDHEN and CDR2 SYDVKM. The V gene end was trimmed by 6 bases and the J gene end by 6 bases; junction bases not matched to a gene: 12. This CDR3 spans 16 amino acids. The CDR3 region is CASSPPGQGGGQPQHF. The CDR3 region has the DNA TGTGCCAGCAGCCCCCCGGGACAGGGAGGAGGTCAGCCCCAGCATTTT. Together with reference TRBV28 and TRBJ1-5, the CDR3 gives the full variable domain: DVKVTQSSRYLVKRTGEKVFLECVQDMDHENMFWYRQDPGLGLRLIYFSYDVKMKEKGDIPEGYSVSREKKERFSLILESASTNQTSMYLCASSPPGQGGGQPQHFGDGTRLSIL.

The V and J genes are TRBV4-1 and TRBJ1-5, with D possibly matching TRBD1 (5 bases). Trimming removed 4 bases from V and 3 bases from J, with 19 bases in between. Germline CDR1 is MGHRA and CDR2 is YSYEKL. This CDR3 has 17 residues. The CDR3 protein is CASSRGQGELHNQPQHF. CDR3 sequence (DNA): TGCGCCAGCAGCCGGGGCCAGGGAGAGCTTCACAATCAGCCCCAGCATTTT.

This chain joins TRBV30 and TRBJ2-7; 8 positions agree with TRBD2. The CDR3 loop spans 16 amino acids. Unmatched junction bases numbered 19, after V lost 5 bases and J lost 7 bases. Germline-derived CDR1 and CDR2 are GTSNPN and SVGIG (reference sequence). CDR3 protein: CAWERYSAAGVGEQYF. The CDR3 nucleotides are TGTGCCTGGGAGAGGTATAGTGCAGCGGGAGTAGGTGAGCAGTACTTC.

The V and J genes are TRBV6-1 and TRBJ2-3; the D gene is possibly TRBD2 (6 bases). The CDR3 covers 14 residues. The germline gives CDR1 MNHNS, CDR2 SASEGT. Trimming took off 3 bases at V and 2 bases at J, with 9 bases between the two ends. CDR3 amino acids: CASSEWDSTDTQYF. CDR3 bases: TGTGCCAGCAGTGAGTGGGACTCCACAGATACGCAGTATTTT.

The chain recombines TRBV5-6 with TRBJ2-3; D uncertain. The CDR3 consists of 15 residues. The V end was cut by 4 bases, the J end by 2 bases, with 14 bases between. Germline V lookup: CDR1 SGHDT, CDR2 YYEEEE. This CDR3 is CASSRSLILTDTQYF. The CDR3 DNA is TGTGCCAGCAGCCGTAGCCTTATACTCACAGATACGCAGTATTTT. The complete variable domain, with remaining parts taken from reference TRBV5-6 and TRBJ2-3, reads DAGVTQSPTHLIKTRGQQVTLRCSPKSGHDTVSWYQQALGQGPQFIFQYYEEEERQRGNFPDRFSGHQFPNYSSELNVNALLLGDSALYLCASSRSLILTDTQYFGPGTRLTVL.

The rearrangement joins TRBV7-3 to TRBJ2-2; 8 positions match TRBD1. This CDR3 contains 17 residues. V was pared by 5 bases and J by 1 base, with 9 bases of the junction left unmatched. Per the germline V gene, CDR1 is SGHTA and CDR2 is FQGTGA. The CDR3 DNA is TGTGCCAGCAGCCCGGACCCGGGACAGGTGAACACCGGGGAGCTGTTTTTT. Amino acid sequence: CASSPDPGQVNTGELFF. The whole variable domain, remainder taken from reference TRBV7-3 and TRBJ2-2, is GAGVSQTPSNKVTEKGKYVELRCDPISGHTALYWYRQSLGQGPEFLIYFQGTGAADDSGLPNDRFFAVRPEGSVSTLKIQRTERGDSAVYLCASSPDPGQVNTGELFFGEGSRLTVL.